This TCR beta chain was obtained from a study of T-cell reconstitution after alpha-beta-depleted transplantation in children. The germline gives CDR1 MGHDK, CDR2 SYGVNS. The CDR3 has 12 residues. Trimming shortened V by 6 bases and J by 4 bases, and 9 bases separated the two germline ends. Molecular barcoding with unique molecular identifiers was used for the TCRbeta library. From the PCR reads, TCRdb called clonotypes with MiXCR, one entry per CDR3 protein. The table has more than 450,000 distinct CDR3 sequences, 18% seen once. The TCR was taken from a human donor who donated a stem cell graft to a child with acute lymphoblastic leukemia. This chain uses TRBV25-1 with TRBJ2-5; D is perhaps TRBD1 (5 bases). The starting material was PBMCs from the stem cell graft donor, obtained from the stem cell graft. Written as DNA, the CDR3 is TGTGCCAGCAGAAGGGGCCGAGAGACCCAGTACTTC. It specifies CASRRGRETQYF.